This entry describes one T cell receptor (beta chain). As yet, its antigen is unknown. This record belongs to a study of post-analysis software for immune sequencing data. Study findings and constraints: The study found TRBV5-6, TRBV5-1 and TRBV20-1 among 4 or 5 TRBV segments more frequent in patients than controls.

CDR3 length: 15 residues. Trimming cost V 2 bases and J 4 bases, with 14 bases left between them. CDR1 is MGHRA and CDR2 is YSYEKL in the germline V gene. Every TCR beta cDNA library bore unique molecular identifiers. TCRdb recomputed calls from the PCR reads with MiXCR, one row per CDR3 protein. This sample has about 820,000 distinct CDR3 sequences, with roughly 50% found just once. This TCR was sampled from a girl aged 10 to 17 with multiple sclerosis. V is TRBV4-1 and J is TRBJ2-5; D tentatively fits TRBD1 or TRBD2 (5 bases each). Sequencing was performed on blood. In DNA form, the CDR3 reads TGCGCCAGCAGCCAATTCGGGACGGCGAGAGAGACCCAGTACTTC. Encoded protein: CASSQFGTARETQYF.